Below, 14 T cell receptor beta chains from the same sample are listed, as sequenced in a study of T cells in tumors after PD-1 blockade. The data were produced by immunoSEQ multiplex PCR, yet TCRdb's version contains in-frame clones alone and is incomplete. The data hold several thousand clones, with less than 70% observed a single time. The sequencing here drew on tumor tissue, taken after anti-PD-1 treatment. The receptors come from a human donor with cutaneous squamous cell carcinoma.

The CDR3 here is CAINKGQGINEQYF. CDR3 DNA: TGTGCCATCAATAAGGGACAGGGTATCAACGAGCAGTACTTC. The V and J genes are TRBV10-3 and TRBJ2-7, with 9 bases lining up with TRBD1. Germline V gene sequence: CDR1 ENHRY, CDR2 SYGVKD. V dropped 7 bases and J dropped 5; count of bases not matched to a gene: 9. The CDR3 runs to 14 residues.

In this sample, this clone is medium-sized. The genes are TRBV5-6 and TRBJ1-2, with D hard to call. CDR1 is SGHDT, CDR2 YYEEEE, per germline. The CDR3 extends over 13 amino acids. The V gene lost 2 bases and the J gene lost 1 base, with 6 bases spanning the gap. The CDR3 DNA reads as TGTGCCAGCAGCTTCGGCAATAACTATGGCTACACCTTC. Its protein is CASSFGNNYGYTF.

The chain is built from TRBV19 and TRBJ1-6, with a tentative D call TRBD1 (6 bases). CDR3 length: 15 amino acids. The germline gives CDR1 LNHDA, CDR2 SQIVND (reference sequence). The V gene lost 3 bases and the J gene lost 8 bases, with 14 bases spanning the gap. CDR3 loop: CASSIKAGGDSPLHF. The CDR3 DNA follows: TGTGCCAGTAGTATTAAGGCTGGGGGCGATTCACCCCTCCACTTT.

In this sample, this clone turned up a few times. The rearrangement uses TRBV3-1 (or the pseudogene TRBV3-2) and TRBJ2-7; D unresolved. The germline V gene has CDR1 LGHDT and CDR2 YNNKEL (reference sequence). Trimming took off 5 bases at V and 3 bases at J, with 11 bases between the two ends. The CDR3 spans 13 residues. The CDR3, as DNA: TGTGCCAGCAGCAGACAAACGAACTACGAGCAGTACTTC. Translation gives CASSRQTNYEQYF.

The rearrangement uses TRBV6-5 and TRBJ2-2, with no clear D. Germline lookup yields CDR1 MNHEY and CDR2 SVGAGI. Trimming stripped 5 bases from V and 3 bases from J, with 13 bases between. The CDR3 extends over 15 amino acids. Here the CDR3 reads CASSPDRIDTGELFF. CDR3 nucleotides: TGTGCCAGCAGTCCGGATCGGATCGACACCGGGGAGCTGTTTTTT.

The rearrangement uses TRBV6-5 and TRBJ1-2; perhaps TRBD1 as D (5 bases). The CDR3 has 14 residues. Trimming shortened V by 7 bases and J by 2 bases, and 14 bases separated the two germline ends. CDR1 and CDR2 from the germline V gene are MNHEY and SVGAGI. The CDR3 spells CASIERGGNYGYTF. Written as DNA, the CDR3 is TGTGCCAGCATCGAAAGGGGCGGCAACTATGGCTACACCTTC.

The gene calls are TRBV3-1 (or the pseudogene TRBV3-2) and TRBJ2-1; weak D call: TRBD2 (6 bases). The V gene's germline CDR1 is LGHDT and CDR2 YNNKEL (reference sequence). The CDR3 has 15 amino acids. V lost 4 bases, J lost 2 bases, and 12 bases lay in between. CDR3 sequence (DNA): TGTGCCAGCAGCCCTTTGCGGGGAACCTACAATGAGCAGTTCTTC. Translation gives CASSPLRGTYNEQFF.

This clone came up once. CDR3 protein: CASSYIPGQETQYF. The DNA of the CDR3 is TGTGCCAGCAGTTATATTCCAGGTCAAGAGACCCAGTACTTC. The V and J genes are TRBV6-5 and TRBJ2-5; no clear D. From germline, CDR1 is MNHEY and CDR2 SVGAGI. The CDR3 has 14 amino acids. Between the trimmed V and J ends, which lost 3 bases and 2 bases, there was a span of 10 bases.

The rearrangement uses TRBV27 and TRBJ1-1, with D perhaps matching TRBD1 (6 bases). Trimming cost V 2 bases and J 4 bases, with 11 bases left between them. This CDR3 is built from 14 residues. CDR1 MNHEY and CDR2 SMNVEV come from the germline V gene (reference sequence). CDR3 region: CASSLVSGATEAFF. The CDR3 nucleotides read TGTGCCAGCAGTTTAGTATCGGGGGCCACTGAAGCTTTCTTT.

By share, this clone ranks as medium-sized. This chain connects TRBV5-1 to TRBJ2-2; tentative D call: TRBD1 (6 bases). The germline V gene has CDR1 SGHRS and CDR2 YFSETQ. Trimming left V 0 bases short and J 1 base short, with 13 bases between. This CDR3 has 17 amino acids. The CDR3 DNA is TGCGCCAGCAGCTTGGAGGTTGGGGGCCAGAACACCGGGGAGCTGTTTTTT. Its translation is CASSLEVGGQNTGELFF.

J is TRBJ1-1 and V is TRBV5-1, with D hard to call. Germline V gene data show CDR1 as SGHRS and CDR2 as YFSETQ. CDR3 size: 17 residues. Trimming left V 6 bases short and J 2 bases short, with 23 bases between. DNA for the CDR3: TGCGCCAGCACCCAGCTTCGTTCAGACCGTCCAAACACTGAAGCTTTCTTT. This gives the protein CASTQLRSDRPNTEAFF.

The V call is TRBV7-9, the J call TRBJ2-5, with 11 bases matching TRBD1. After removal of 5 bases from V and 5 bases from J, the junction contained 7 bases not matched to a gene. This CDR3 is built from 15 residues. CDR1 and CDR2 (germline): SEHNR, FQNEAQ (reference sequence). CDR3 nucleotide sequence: TGTGCCAGCAGCCACGGGACAGGGGGGTTGGAGACCCAGTACTTC. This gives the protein CASSHGTGGLETQYF.

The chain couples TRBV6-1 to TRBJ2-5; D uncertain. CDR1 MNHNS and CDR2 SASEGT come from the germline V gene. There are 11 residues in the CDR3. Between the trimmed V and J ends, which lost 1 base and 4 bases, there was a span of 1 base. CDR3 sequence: CASSEVETQYF. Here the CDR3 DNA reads TGTGCCAGCAGTGAAGTAGAGACCCAGTACTTC.

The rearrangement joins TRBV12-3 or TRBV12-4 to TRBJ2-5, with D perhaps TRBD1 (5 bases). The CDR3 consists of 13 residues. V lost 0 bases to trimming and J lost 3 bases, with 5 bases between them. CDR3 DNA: TGTGCCAGCAGTTTAGCGGACAAAGAGACCCAGTACTTC. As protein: CASSLADKETQYF.